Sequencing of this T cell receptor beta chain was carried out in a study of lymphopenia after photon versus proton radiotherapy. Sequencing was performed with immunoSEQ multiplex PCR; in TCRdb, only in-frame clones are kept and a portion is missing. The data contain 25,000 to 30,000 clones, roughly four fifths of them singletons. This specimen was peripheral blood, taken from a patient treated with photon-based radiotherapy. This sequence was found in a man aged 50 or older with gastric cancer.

Here the CDR3 DNA reads TGTGCCAGCAGCGCACCACTAGCGGGGGGCTCCGGGGAGCTGTTTTTT. This gives the protein CASSAPLAGGSGELFF. V and J are TRBV9 and TRBJ2-2; 12 bases fit TRBD2. The CDR3 loop spans 16 amino acids. The germline CDR1 and CDR2 sequences are SGDLS and YYNGEE. V was pared by 3 bases and J by 6 bases, with 6 bases of the junction left unmatched.